Listed below are T cell receptor beta chains from one sample, sequenced in a study of blood T cells in healthy people across ages. MiXCR, applied by TCRdb to the 5' RACE reads, yields one record per CDR3 protein. The sample consists of about 1.4 million distinct CDR3 sequences, 59% of them appearing once. Material for sequencing was blood. The receptors were sampled from a man aged 18 to 30 in good health. The CDR3 runs from the conserved cysteine through the conserved F or W. Where a row states a size, it is once, few, many or the class of an expanded clone; other rows omit it.

CDR3 | J | V | size
CASSQVPGQYEKLFF | TRBJ1-4 | TRBV4-3 | once
CASRMTGGNTEAFF | TRBJ1-1 | TRBV12-3/TRBV12-4 | -
CASRDRSDQPQHF | TRBJ1-5 | TRBV6-6 | -
CAISPGTEQFF | TRBJ2-1 | TRBV10-3 | few
CASSPLQRAHSYTF | TRBJ1-2 | TRBV7-9 | -
CASSLTLSSGGAKQFF | TRBJ2-1 | TRBV6-2/TRBV6-3 | few
CSVDGQGATGELFF | TRBJ2-2 | TRBV29-1 | -
CSARDRGRTTNYGYTF | TRBJ1-2 | TRBV20-1 | -
CASRGLVRGEQFF | TRBJ2-1 | TRBV6-2/TRBV6-3 | -
CSASVREVEQYF | TRBJ2-7 | TRBV20-1 | many
CSASVGGRIYEQYF | - | TRBV20-1 | -
CASSLVSGNAETQYF | TRBJ2-5 | TRBV7-6 | -
CASSVGGFDADTQYF | TRBJ2-3 | TRBV9 | -
CASSTGTGGGSEQYF | TRBJ2-7 | TRBV6-6 | once
CAIRVWRDSSYEQYF | TRBJ2-7 | TRBV10-3 | -
CASSYNGNEQFF | TRBJ2-1 | TRBV6-6 | -
CVSSPTDTQYF | TRBJ2-3 | TRBV12-3/TRBV12-4 | -
CASSQVRQGEQYF | - | TRBV14 | -
CASSYAIGESQVGNEQFF | TRBJ2-1 | TRBV6-2/TRBV6-3 | -
CASSRDRVIVDGVGNEKLFF | TRBJ1-4 | TRBV6-1 | few
CASRSYGGDLGSYEQYF | TRBJ2-7 | TRBV6-1 | -
CASSLDVGGNTEAFF | TRBJ1-1 | TRBV7-9 | -
CASSESRASEQFF | TRBJ2-1 | TRBV10-1 | -